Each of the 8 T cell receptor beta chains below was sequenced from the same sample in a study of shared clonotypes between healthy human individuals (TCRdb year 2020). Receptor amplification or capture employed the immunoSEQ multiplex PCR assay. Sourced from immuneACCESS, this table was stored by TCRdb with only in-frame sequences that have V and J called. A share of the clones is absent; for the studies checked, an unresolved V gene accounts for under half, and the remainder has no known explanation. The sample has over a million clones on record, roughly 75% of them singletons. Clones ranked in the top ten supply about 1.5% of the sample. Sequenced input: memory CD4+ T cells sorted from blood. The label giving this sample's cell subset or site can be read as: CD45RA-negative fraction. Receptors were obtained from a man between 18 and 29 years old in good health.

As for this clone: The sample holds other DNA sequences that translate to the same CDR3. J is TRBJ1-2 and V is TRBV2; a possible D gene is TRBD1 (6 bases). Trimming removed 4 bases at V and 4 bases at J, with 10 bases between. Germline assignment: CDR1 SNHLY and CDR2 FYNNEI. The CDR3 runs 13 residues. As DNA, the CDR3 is TGTGCCAGCAGTGTTACAGGGTCCTATGGCTACACCTTC. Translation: CASSVTGSYGYTF.

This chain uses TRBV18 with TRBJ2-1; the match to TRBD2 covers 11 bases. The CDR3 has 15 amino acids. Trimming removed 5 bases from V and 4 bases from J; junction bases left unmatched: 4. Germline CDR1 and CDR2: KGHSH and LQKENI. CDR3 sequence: CASSTSGGPYNEQFF. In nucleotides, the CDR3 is TGTGCCAGCTCAACTAGCGGGGGCCCGTACAATGAGCAGTTCTTC.

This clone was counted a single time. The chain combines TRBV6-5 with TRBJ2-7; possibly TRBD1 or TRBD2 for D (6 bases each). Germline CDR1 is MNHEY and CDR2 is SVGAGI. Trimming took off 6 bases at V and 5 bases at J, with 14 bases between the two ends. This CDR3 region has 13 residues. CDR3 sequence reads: CASRKGGSHEQYF. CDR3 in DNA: TGTGCCAGCAGAAAGGGGGGTTCACACGAGCAGTACTTC.

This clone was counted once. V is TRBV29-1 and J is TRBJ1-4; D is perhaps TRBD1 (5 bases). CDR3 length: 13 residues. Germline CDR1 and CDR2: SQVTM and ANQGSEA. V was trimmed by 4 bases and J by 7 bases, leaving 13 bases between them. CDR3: CSVVEGQGEKLFF. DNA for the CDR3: TGCAGCGTTGTGGAGGGGCAAGGTGAAAAACTGTTTTTT.

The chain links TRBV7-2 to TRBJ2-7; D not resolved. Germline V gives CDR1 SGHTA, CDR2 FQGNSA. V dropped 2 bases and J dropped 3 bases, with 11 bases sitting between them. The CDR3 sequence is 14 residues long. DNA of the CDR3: TGTGCCAGCAGCTTACGAGGCGGCCTCTACGAGCAGTACTTC. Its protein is CASSLRGGLYEQYF.

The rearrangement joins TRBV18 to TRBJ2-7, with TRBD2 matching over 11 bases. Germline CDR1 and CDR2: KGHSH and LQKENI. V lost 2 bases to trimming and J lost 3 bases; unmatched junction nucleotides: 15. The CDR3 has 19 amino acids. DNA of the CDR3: TGTGCCAGCTCACCAGGGACACCAGGGACTAGCGGCCCCAACTACGAGCAGTACTTC. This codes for CASSPGTPGTSGPNYEQYF.

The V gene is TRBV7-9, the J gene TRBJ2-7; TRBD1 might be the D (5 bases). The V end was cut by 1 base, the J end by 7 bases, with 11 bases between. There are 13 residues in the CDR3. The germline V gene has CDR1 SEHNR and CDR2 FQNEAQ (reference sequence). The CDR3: CASSLVAGREQYF. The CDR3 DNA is TGTGCCAGCAGCTTAGTAGCAGGGCGGGAGCAGTACTTC.

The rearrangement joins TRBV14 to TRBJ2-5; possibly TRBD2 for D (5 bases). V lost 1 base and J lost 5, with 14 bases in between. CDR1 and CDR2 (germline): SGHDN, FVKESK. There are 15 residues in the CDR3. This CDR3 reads CASSQADFVGETQYF. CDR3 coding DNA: TGTGCCAGCAGCCAAGCGGACTTCGTCGGTGAGACCCAGTACTTC.